These 25 T cell receptor beta chains originate from one sample sequenced in a study of blood T cell repertoires in COVID-19. Method: immunoSEQ multiplex PCR; TCRdb's copy keeps in-frame clones and lacks some. This table has a few hundred thousand clones, around nine tenths appearing once. The sequenced material came from PBMCs or T cells enriched from blood (not recorded which). The receptors originated from a woman aged 50 to 65 who had been exposed to COVID-19.

This chain uses TRBV5-1 with TRBJ1-6; no reliable D call. CDR1 and CDR2 (germline): SGHRS, YFSETQ. The CDR3 extends over 15 amino acids. The germline V and J ends were trimmed by 3 bases and 8 bases, with 15 bases remaining between them. The CDR3 loop reads CASSYESGRDSPLHF. CDR3 bases: TGCGCCAGCAGCTACGAGTCTGGGAGGGATTCACCCCTCCACTTT.

V is TRBV28 and J is TRBJ2-5, with TRBD2 as a possible D gene (6 bases). This CDR3 contains 14 residues. Germline V lookup: CDR1 MDHEN, CDR2 SYDVKM. V lost 5 bases and J lost 0, with 10 bases in between. The CDR3 nucleotides read TGTGCCAGCAGTACCCGGGGGAACCAAGAGACCCAGTACTTC. This sequence encodes CASSTRGNQETQYF.

The chain links TRBV15 to TRBJ2-1, with 7 nucleotides matching TRBD1. After removal of 9 bases from V and 2 bases from J, the junction contained 7 bases not matched to a gene. Looked up from germline, CDR1 is LNHNV and CDR2 is YYDKDF (reference sequence). The CDR3 extends over 14 amino acids. CDR3 in amino acids: CATDKGATYNEQFF. The CDR3 nucleotides are TGTGCCACTGACAAGGGGGCGACCTACAATGAGCAGTTCTTC.

V is TRBV29-1 and J is TRBJ1-2, with D perhaps TRBD1 (5 bases). The CDR3 totals 12 residues. V was trimmed by 7 bases and J by 8 bases, leaving 17 bases between them. From germline, CDR1 is SQVTM and CDR2 ANQGSEA. CDR3 region: CSAQAGGGGYTF. The CDR3, as DNA: TGCAGCGCCCAAGCGGGGGGAGGCGGCTACACCTTC.

This chain joins TRBV7-9 and TRBJ2-6; 11 bases agree with TRBD1. The germline V gene encodes CDR1 SEHNR and CDR2 FQNEAQ (reference sequence). Losses at the gene ends were 2 bases for V and 0 bases for J; bases not matched to a gene: 6. The CDR3 consists of 19 residues. The DNA for the CDR3 is TGTGCCAGCAGCTTATATTTGGGGACAGGGGGCTCTGGGGCCAACGTCCTGACTTTC. Its protein product is CASSLYLGTGGSGANVLTF.

This clone was found once. The CDR3 loop is CSARAGGPPGELFF. CDR3 in DNA: TGCAGCGCCCGGGCGGGGGGGCCCCCCGGGGAGCTGTTTTTT. The V gene is TRBV29-1, the J gene TRBJ2-2, with 9 bases fitting TRBD2. V trimming: 7 bases; J trimming: 6 bases; junction bases outside the gene matches: 9. The CDR3 runs to 14 residues. Germline lookup yields CDR1 SQVTM and CDR2 ANQGSEA.

The count of this clone is one. The CDR3, as DNA: TGTGCCAGTAGGAAACGCCAGGGGGCCGGTGGCACCGGGGAGCTGTTTTTT. Translating gives CASRKRQGAGGTGELFF. The chain couples TRBV19 to TRBJ2-2; 8 nucleotides match TRBD1. Germline V gene data show CDR1 as LNHDA and CDR2 as SQIVND (reference sequence). After removal of 6 bases from V and 4 bases from J, the junction contained 13 bases not matched to a gene. The CDR3 sequence is 17 residues long.

V and J are TRBV19 and TRBJ2-7, with D possibly matching TRBD2 (5 bases). In germline, CDR1 is LNHDA, CDR2 SQIVND (reference sequence). Trimming stripped 5 bases from V and 5 bases from J, with 13 bases between. The CDR3 totals 13 residues. The CDR3 reads CASSSAVRDEQYF. The CDR3 nucleotides read TGTGCCAGTAGTTCGGCGGTGCGGGACGAGCAGTACTTC.

The V call is TRBV6-5, the J call TRBJ1-5; a possible D gene is TRBD1 (6 bases). V was clipped by 8 bases and J by 3 bases, with 11 bases between them. CDR1 and CDR2 from the germline V gene are MNHEY and SVGAGI. CDR3 size: 13 residues. The CDR3 coding sequence is TGTGCCAGCTGGACAGCGGTCAATCAGCCCCAGCATTTT. This encodes CASWTAVNQPQHF.

The V call is TRBV30, the J call TRBJ1-2, with unresolved D. The CDR3 loop spans 13 amino acids. The V gene's germline CDR1 is GTSNPN and CDR2 SVGIG (reference sequence). V was pared by 0 bases and J by 3 bases, with 8 bases between. The CDR3 coding sequence is TGTGCCTGGAGTGTCACGGAGGACTATGGCTACACCTTC. This translates into CAWSVTEDYGYTF.

The chain has TRBV6-1 and TRBJ1-1; D unclear. In germline, CDR1 is MNHNS, CDR2 SASEGT. The CDR3 has 13 residues. V dropped 1 base and J dropped 4 bases, with 7 bases sitting between them. DNA for the CDR3: TGTGCCAGCAGTGAAGGCGGCATCACTGAAGCTTTCTTT. Protein sequence: CASSEGGITEAFF.

This chain links TRBV19 with TRBJ2-7; TRBD1 matches 9 bases. The CDR3 is made up of 17 amino acids. Germline loops: CDR1 LNHDA, CDR2 SQIVND (reference sequence). Trimming cost V 6 bases and J 0 bases; bases outside gene matches: 12. CDR3 region: CASSSRGGGQGSYEQYF. As DNA, the CDR3 is TGTGCCAGTAGCTCCAGGGGCGGGGGACAGGGCTCCTACGAGCAGTACTTC.

J is TRBJ1-5 and V is TRBV3-1 (or the pseudogene TRBV3-2); D is perhaps TRBD1 (5 bases). Per germline, CDR1 LGHDT and CDR2 YNNKEL (reference sequence). The CDR3 contains 18 residues. V was trimmed by 1 base and J by 2 bases, leaving 18 bases between them. DNA for the CDR3: TGTGCCAGCAGCCAAGGGAGTTTTAGGGGTTTAGGCAATCAGCCCCAGCATTTT. This encodes CASSQGSFRGLGNQPQHF.

The chain recombines TRBV3-1 (or the pseudogene TRBV3-2) with TRBJ1-3; TRBD1 might be the D (6 bases). The germline V gene has CDR1 LGHDT and CDR2 YNNKEL (reference sequence). V was trimmed by 2 bases and J by 0 bases, leaving 8 bases between them. This CDR3 region has 15 residues. The CDR3: CASSQQGSSGNTIYF. The CDR3 DNA follows: TGTGCCAGCAGCCAACAGGGGAGCTCTGGAAACACCATATATTTT.

This chain uses TRBV5-1 with TRBJ2-1, with D possibly being TRBD1 (6 bases). The V gene's germline CDR1 is SGHRS and CDR2 YFSETQ. The V end lost 1 base, the J end lost 7 bases, and 15 bases lay between the germline ends. This CDR3 contains 15 residues. The CDR3 is CASSLSGEVLNEQFF. DNA for the CDR3: TGCGCCAGCAGCTTGTCAGGGGAAGTTTTAAATGAGCAGTTCTTC. Full variable domain (outside the CDR3, taken from reference TRBV5-1 and TRBJ2-1): KAGVTQTPRYLIKTRGQQVTLSCSPISGHRSVSWYQQTPGQGLQFLFEYFSETQRNKGNFPGRFSGRQFSNSRSEMNVSTLELGDSALYLCASSLSGEVLNEQFFGPGTRLTVL.

The chain uses TRBV4-1 and TRBJ1-5; 8 bases fit TRBD1. CDR1 and CDR2 (germline): MGHRA, YSYEKL. The CDR3 has 15 residues. The V and J ends lost 4 bases and 3 bases, in that order; junction bases with no gene match: 5. CDR3: CASSPKDRDNQPQHF. CDR3 DNA: TGCGCCAGCAGCCCAAAGGACAGGGACAATCAGCCCCAGCATTTT.

The V and J genes are TRBV5-1 and TRBJ2-3; 10 bases align to TRBD2. Germline V gives CDR1 SGHRS, CDR2 YFSETQ. The length of the CDR3 is 16 residues. V dropped 4 bases and J dropped 2; count of bases not matched to a gene: 7. The CDR3 loop reads CASSLDGLADTDTQYF. CDR3 sequence (DNA): TGCGCCAGCAGCCTCGACGGACTAGCGGACACAGATACGCAGTATTTT.

This clone turned up a few times. The rearrangement uses TRBV5-4 and TRBJ2-7, with D possibly being TRBD1 (6 bases). This CDR3 spans 15 amino acids. Trimming removed 4 bases at V and 0 bases at J, with 14 bases between. Germline V gene lookup returns CDR1 SGHNT and CDR2 YYREEE (reference sequence). This CDR3 is CASSGSGTLSYEQYF. The CDR3 coding sequence is TGTGCCAGCAGCGGTTCCGGGACACTCTCCTACGAGCAGTACTTC.

The chain has TRBV19 and TRBJ1-2; 8 bases match TRBD1. The ends lost 6 bases at V and 7 bases at J; junction bases unmatched: 7. CDR1 is LNHDA and CDR2 is SQIVND in the germline V gene (reference sequence). The CDR3 length is 13 residues. This CDR3 is CASRVDRDRGYTF. The CDR3 DNA reads TGTGCCAGTAGAGTGGACAGGGATCGTGGCTACACCTTC. Variable domain in full (rest from reference TRBV19 and TRBJ1-2): DGGITQSPKYLFRKEGQNVTLSCEQNLNHDAMYWYRQDPGQGLRLIYYSQIVNDFQKGDIAEGYSVSREKKESFPLTVTSAQKNPTAFYLCASRVDRDRGYTFGSGTRLTVV.

Comments on this clone: Other DNA sequences in this sample translate to the same CDR3. This chain links TRBV9 with TRBJ2-2, with 7 nucleotides matching TRBD1. After removal of 1 base from V and 0 bases from J, the junction contained 0 bases not matched to a gene. Germline V gene lookup returns CDR1 SGDLS and CDR2 YYNGEE. The CDR3 spans 15 residues. In nucleotides, the CDR3 is TGTGCCAGCAGCGTAACAGGGGCGAACACCGGGGAGCTGTTTTTT. Its protein is CASSVTGANTGELFF.

The chain employs TRBV15 and TRBJ1-1; possibly TRBD1 for D (6 bases). The CDR3 has 15 residues. The V end lost 4 bases, the J end lost 0 bases, and 12 bases lay between the germline ends. The germline CDR1 and CDR2 sequences are LNHNV and YYDKDF (reference sequence). CDR3 sequence (DNA): TGTGCCACCAGCAAGCCCGGACAGATGAACACTGAAGCTTTCTTT. Its protein is CATSKPGQMNTEAFF.

This rearrangement joins TRBV19 to TRBJ2-7; 8 bases match TRBD1. The junction had 11 bases not matched to a gene; V was cut back by 4 bases and J by 3 bases. CDR3 size: 16 residues. The germline gives CDR1 LNHDA, CDR2 SQIVND (reference sequence). The DNA for the CDR3 is TGTGCCAGTAGTACTTTCACAGGGACAGGAGACTACGAGCAGTACTTC. This codes for CASSTFTGTGDYEQYF.

Note on this clone: Distinct nucleotide sequences in the sample also encode this CDR3. The rearrangement joins TRBV5-1 to TRBJ2-5; 11 positions agree with TRBD2. V dropped 0 bases and J dropped 1; count of bases not matched to a gene: 5. Germline V gives CDR1 SGHRS, CDR2 YFSETQ. This CDR3 comprises 17 residues. The CDR3 spells CASSLALAGGPQETQYF. The CDR3 DNA follows: TGCGCCAGCAGCTTGGCCCTAGCGGGGGGCCCCCAAGAGACCCAGTACTTC. Complete variable domain (other parts from reference TRBV5-1 and TRBJ2-5): KAGVTQTPRYLIKTRGQQVTLSCSPISGHRSVSWYQQTPGQGLQFLFEYFSETQRNKGNFPGRFSGRQFSNSRSEMNVSTLELGDSALYLCASSLALAGGPQETQYFGPGTRLLVL.

The rearrangement uses TRBV19 and TRBJ1-4; no clear D gene. This CDR3 comprises 14 residues. The V gene's germline CDR1 is LNHDA and CDR2 SQIVND (reference sequence). V lost 5 bases and J lost 0, with 7 bases in between. In DNA, the CDR3 is TGTGCCAGTAGTCCCACGGCAACTAATGAAAAACTGTTTTTT. Its protein is CASSPTATNEKLFF.

J is TRBJ1-1 and V is TRBV7-8; 7 bases are a match to TRBD1. Germline trimming cut 1 base from V and 5 bases from J; bases unmatched to any gene: 7. Germline CDR1 reads SGHVS; CDR2 reads FQNEAQ. CDR3 length: 15 amino acids. CDR3 coding DNA: TGTGCCAGCAGCTTAGAAAGGGGGCAGGGGACTGAAGCTTTCTTT. Its translation: CASSLERGQGTEAFF.